This T cell receptor (beta chain) was recorded in a study of blood T cell repertoires in COVID-19 (dated by TCRdb to the early 2020s). In terms of the full investigation: Samples from collaborators originated in the United States, Italy and Spain and spanned both the acute and convalescent phases of COVID-19. Where HLA class I and class II types were available, the types were taken from metadata supplied by the sample provider, not from assay-based typing. The prospective study material was composed of cDNA or gDNA derived from T cells, B-cell-depleted T cells, or PBMCs. Nearly every sample came with metadata listing a de-identified subject ID, COVID-19 status, age in years and sex. The repertoires were made available in a free public database intended to serve as a resource for research on the immune response to SARS-CoV-2. Samples were obtained from the ongoing ImmuneRACE study (first 160 participants) and from 1,254 subjects provided by 6 global collaborators. The dataset comprised deeply sampled blood TCRbeta repertoires from subjects exposed to, actively infected with, or recovered from COVID-19.

The immunoSEQ Assay, a bias-controlled multiplex PCR, was used to amplify TCRbeta CDR3 regions from genomic DNA. As for the original processing: The number of nucleated cells in each sample was estimated from the amplification of reference gene primers within the assay. Sequence reads were collapsed and filtered to measure the absolute abundance of every unique TCRbeta CDR3 rearrangement. For each sample, productive Simpson clonality was calculated as the square root of Simpson's diversity index across productive rearrangements. What TCRdb holds here is the immuneACCESS table cut down to in-frame rearrangements. Part of the clones is not present; checked against another copy, under half of the missing clones reflect an unresolved V gene, and the others are unexplained. V and J calls and clone size come straight from that table; D and trimming were deduced from the DNA. The sample table holds some 490,000 clones, of which roughly nine tenths were seen once. The top ten constitute 8% to 9.5% of the sample.

Enrolling through a virtual design, the prospective study's participants ranged in age from about 18 to 100 years and lived across about two dozen United States geographic areas. In the prospective study, participants were assigned to cohorts based on the clinical history participants reported in a screening survey and a study questionnaire. Recovered participants in ImmuneRACE Cohort 3 were defined by two consecutive negative NP/OP PCR tests, clearance by a healthcare professional, or resolution of symptoms. In the prospective study, whole blood, serum and a nasopharyngeal or oropharyngeal swab were collected from each participant by mobile phlebotomists. Participants in the prospective study had the option to provide additional blood draws and questionnaires over a 2-month period. Prospective study blood samples were shipped either frozen or at room temperature before DNA extraction. At the junction V is shortened by 1 base and J by 7 bases; bases outside the gene matches: 1. Looking up the germline V gene yields CDR1 MGHRA and CDR2 YSYEKL. Inclusive of the bounding cysteine and phenylalanine, the CDR3 is 14 residues long. Only the CDR3 region is kept as DNA, spanning 42 bases read in frame from base 1.

In regard to this clone: It lacks a known antigen. No much larger clone exists at a distance of one base, and base qualities are not known.

Beyond this particular receptor, the publication reports: Clinical and demographic metadata were provided uncurated, with the amount varying by source and participant.

The sequence was collected from a woman aged 60 to 75 who had recovered from COVID-19. Sequencing was performed on PBMCs or T cells enriched from blood (not recorded which). The chain employs TRBV4-1 and TRBJ1-6, and TRBD1 matches 7 of the central bases. The CDR3: CASSQGQGNSPLHF. Here is the DNA: TGCGCCAGCAGCCAAGGACAGGGAAATTCACCCCTCCACTTT.